What follows are 6 T cell receptor beta chains derived from one specimen sequenced in a study of blood T cell repertoires in COVID-19 (dated by TCRdb to about 2020). The library relied on the immunoSEQ multiplex PCR assay. In its TCRdb copy, this immuneACCESS table keeps in-frame sequences only and misses some clones. Where compared with another copy, unresolved V genes explain less than half of these, and the others have no known cause. This sample lists about 200,000 clones; about 95% were detected once. The top ten clonotypes cover 0.7% to 0.8% of the sample. Sequenced: peripheral blood. The receptors were sampled from a man aged 25 to 45 with COVID-19, enrolled during active disease.

The chain combines TRBV2 with TRBJ1-5; a weak D match, TRBD1 (5 bases). V gave up 8 bases and J gave up 2 bases, with 16 bases separating them. The CDR3 loop spans 15 amino acids. The V gene's germline CDR1 is SNHLY and CDR2 FYNNEI. In DNA, the CDR3 is TGTGCCAGCGACCCGGGGGTCCATGGCAATCAGCCCCAGCATTTT. Translating it yields CASDPGVHGNQPQHF.

In this sample, this clone turned up once. V and J are TRBV7-9 and TRBJ2-1, with TRBD2 as a possible D gene (5 bases). This CDR3 has 15 residues. Trimming pared 5 bases from V and 3 bases from J, leaving 14 bases between. Per germline, CDR1 SEHNR and CDR2 FQNEAQ (reference sequence). The CDR3 reads CASSMGVTNYNEQFF. As DNA, the CDR3 is TGTGCCAGCAGCATGGGAGTCACTAACTACAATGAGCAGTTCTTC.

The chain has TRBV30 and TRBJ2-3; a weak D match, TRBD1 (6 bases). V lost 4 bases and J 7 bases, leaving 18 bases between the germline ends. Germline V gives CDR1 GTSNPN, CDR2 SVGIG (reference sequence). The CDR3 runs to 14 residues. The CDR3 loop is CAWNINQQGHTQYF. In DNA, the CDR3 is TGTGCCTGGAATATAAATCAACAGGGACATACGCAGTATTTT. Complete variable domain (other parts from reference TRBV30 and TRBJ2-3): SQTIHQWPATLVQPVGSPLSLECTVEGTSNPNLYWYRQAAGRGLQLLFYSVGIGQISSEVPQNLSASRPQDRQFILSSKKLLLSDSGFYLCAWNINQQGHTQYFGPGTRLTVL.

V and J are TRBV27 and TRBJ2-4, with 9 nucleotides matching TRBD2. J was trimmed by 2 bases and V by 6 bases; bases with no gene match: 11. The CDR3 is 17 residues long. Germline-derived CDR1 and CDR2 are MNHEY and SMNVEV (reference sequence). The CDR3 region has the DNA TGTGCCAGCAGCCCTTCTAGCGGGATCACCTCCAAAAACATTCAGTACTTC. Translating gives CASSPSSGITSKNIQYF.

The J gene is TRBJ2-2, the V gene TRBV3-1 (or the pseudogene TRBV3-2); D might be TRBD2 (6 bases). The CDR3 is made up of 17 amino acids. Deletions cut 0 bases from V and 4 bases from J, with 15 bases between. Germline V gene lookup returns CDR1 LGHDT and CDR2 YNNKEL (reference sequence). This CDR3 is CASSQDPWDGGTGELFF. Here the CDR3 DNA reads TGTGCCAGCAGCCAAGATCCGTGGGACGGGGGCACCGGGGAGCTGTTTTTT.

In its sample, this clone was seen once. The rearrangement uses TRBV5-4 and TRBJ1-1; 8 bases line up with TRBD1. The trim removed 4 bases at V and 5 bases at J, leaving 10 bases unmatched. The CDR3 contains 15 residues. Per the germline V gene, CDR1 is SGHNT and CDR2 is YYREEE (reference sequence). DNA for the CDR3: TGTGCCAGCAGCAAGAAGGGACAGGAGGTAACTGAAGCTTTCTTT. Protein: CASSKKGQEVTEAFF. The full variable domain, its missing parts supplied by reference TRBV5-4 and TRBJ1-1, is ETGVTQSPTHLIKTRGQQVTLRCSSQSGHNTVSWYQQALGQGPQFIFQYYREEENGRGNFPPRFSGLQFPNYSSELNVNALELDDSALYLCASSKKGQEVTEAFFGQGTRLTVV.